The entry below describes one TCR beta chain. TCRdb keeps only in-frame clones here, not all; method: immunoSEQ multiplex PCR. The sample shows about 100,000 clones, 75% to 85% of them seen only once. The V and J ends lost 4 bases and 1 base, in that order; junction bases with no gene match: 22. Germline V gives CDR1 SGHNT, CDR2 YYREEE (reference sequence). The CDR3 is 20 amino acids. The sample originates from a study of memory CD4+ T cells and cytomegalovirus serostatus. The sort gate was single viable CD3+CD4+CD8-CD45RO+ cells for memory CD4+ T cells. Donors' CMV status reflects serum IgG against pp150, pp28, p38, p52.

The V and J genes are TRBV5-4 and TRBJ1-1, with TRBD1 matching 7 bases. Sequencing input: memory CD4+ T cells from blood. The receptor comes from an adult in good health and CMV-seropositive. CDR3 in amino acids: CASSPTLYDRVSGRNTEAFF. The CDR3 bases are TGTGCCAGCAGCCCTACTTTGTATGACAGGGTATCGGGACGGAACACTGAAGCTTTCTTT. The full variable domain, in which reference TRBV5-4 and TRBJ1-1 provide the parts outside the CDR3, is ETGVTQSPTHLIKTRGQQVTLRCSSQSGHNTVSWYQQALGQGPQFIFQYYREEENGRGNFPPRFSGLQFPNYSSELNVNALELDDSALYLCASSPTLYDRVSGRNTEAFFGQGTRLTVV.